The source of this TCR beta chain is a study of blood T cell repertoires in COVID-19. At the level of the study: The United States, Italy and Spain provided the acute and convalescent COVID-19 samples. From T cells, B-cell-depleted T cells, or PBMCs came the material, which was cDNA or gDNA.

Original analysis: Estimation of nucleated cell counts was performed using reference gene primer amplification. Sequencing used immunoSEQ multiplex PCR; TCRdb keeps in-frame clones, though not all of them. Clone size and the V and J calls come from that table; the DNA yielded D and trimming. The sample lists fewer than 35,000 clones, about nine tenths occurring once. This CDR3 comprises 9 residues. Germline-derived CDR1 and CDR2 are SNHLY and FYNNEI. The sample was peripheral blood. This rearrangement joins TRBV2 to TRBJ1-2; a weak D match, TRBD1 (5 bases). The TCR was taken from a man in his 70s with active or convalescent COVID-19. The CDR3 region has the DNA TGTGCTCACGGGGGTGGCTACACCTTC. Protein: CAHGGGYTF.